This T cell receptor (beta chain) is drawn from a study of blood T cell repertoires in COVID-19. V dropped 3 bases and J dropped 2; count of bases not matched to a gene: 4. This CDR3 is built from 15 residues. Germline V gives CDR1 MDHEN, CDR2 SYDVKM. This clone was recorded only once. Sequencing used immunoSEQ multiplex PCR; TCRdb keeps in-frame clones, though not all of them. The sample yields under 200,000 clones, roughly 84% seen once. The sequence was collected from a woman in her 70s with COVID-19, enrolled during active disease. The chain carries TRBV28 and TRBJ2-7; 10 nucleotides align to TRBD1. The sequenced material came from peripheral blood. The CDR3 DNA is TGTGCCAGCAGTTTCCCGGACAGGGGGACCTACGAGCAGTACTTC. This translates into CASSFPDRGTYEQYF.